A single sample gave rise to the 13 T cell receptor beta chains below, sequenced in a study of T cell responses to AZD1222 COVID-19 vaccine. Clones were sequenced by immunoSEQ multiplex PCR, and TCRdb holds only the in-frame ones, with some missing. The sample contains 150,000 to 250,000 clones, roughly nine tenths of which appear only once. The input for sequencing was peripheral blood, taken 28 days after the second AZD1222 dose. Receptor source: an adult who received the AZD1222 COVID-19 vaccine.

The chain carries TRBV19 and TRBJ2-3, with 12 bases identical to TRBD2. V gave up 4 bases and J gave up 6 bases; unmatched junction bases: 8. This CDR3 comprises 16 residues. Germline CDR1 and CDR2: LNHDA and SQIVND (reference sequence). Here the CDR3 DNA reads TGTGCCAGTAGTACCCGGACTAGCGGGGTCCCCGATACGCAGTATTTT. Translation: CASSTRTSGVPDTQYF.

The chain uses TRBV7-2 and TRBJ2-7; 9 bases line up with TRBD1. This CDR3 region has 15 residues. With V trimmed by 1 base and J by 0 bases, 1 base remained unmatched. Germline CDR1 and CDR2: SGHTA and FQGNSA. The CDR3 loop is CASSLDRGPSYEQYF. CDR3 DNA: TGTGCCAGCAGCTTAGACAGGGGGCCCTCCTACGAGCAGTACTTC.

The rearrangement uses TRBV7-2 and TRBJ1-4, with D uncertain. V gave up 5 bases and J gave up 0 bases, with 10 bases separating them. The CDR3 loop spans 15 amino acids. Germline V lookup: CDR1 SGHTA, CDR2 FQGNSA. CDR3 amino acids: CASSNPRATNEKLFF. The CDR3 DNA reads as TGTGCCAGCAGCAACCCAAGGGCAACTAATGAAAAACTGTTTTTT.

This clone was observed a few times. This sequence joins TRBV4-2 and TRBJ2-7; D is possibly TRBD2 (5 bases). Between the trimmed V and J ends, which lost 0 bases and 1 base, there was a span of 13 bases. The CDR3 consists of 16 residues. Per the germline V gene, CDR1 is LGHNA and CDR2 is YNFKEQ. In DNA, the CDR3 is TGTGCCAGCAGCCAAGAGTCAGCGGCTCCTTCCTACGAGCAGTACTTC. Amino acids: CASSQESAAPSYEQYF.

The chain links TRBV18 to TRBJ1-2, with 9 bases matching TRBD1. The CDR3 is 16 amino acids. With 3 bases clipped from V and 8 bases from J, the junction kept 13 bases outside the gene matches. Germline V gives CDR1 KGHSH, CDR2 LQKENI. The CDR3 region has the DNA TGTGCCAGCTCACCCACAACCGGGACAGGGACTGTCGGCTACACCTTC. Protein product: CASSPTTGTGTVGYTF.

The chain combines TRBV6-1 with TRBJ2-5, with 10 bases matching TRBD2. The CDR3 loop spans 16 amino acids. Germline CDR1 reads MNHNS; CDR2 reads SASEGT. After removal of 2 bases from V and 3 bases from J, the junction contained 6 bases not matched to a gene. CDR3 loop: CASSERSGRAKETQYF. The CDR3 DNA is TGTGCCAGCAGTGAAAGGAGCGGGAGGGCCAAAGAGACCCAGTACTTC.

This sequence joins TRBV6-5 and TRBJ2-7; D gene unclear. The CDR3 spans 13 residues. Per the germline V gene, CDR1 is MNHEY and CDR2 is SVGAGI. Trimming removed 8 bases from V and 8 bases from J, with 19 bases in between. The CDR3 here is CASALYELDQQYF. The CDR3 region has the DNA TGTGCCAGCGCCCTTTATGAGCTCGACCAGCAGTACTTC.

The V gene is TRBV10-1, the J gene TRBJ2-6; 8 bases are shared with TRBD1. The CDR3 totals 17 residues. Trimming cost V 6 bases and J 0 bases; bases outside gene matches: 7. Germline CDR1 reads WNHNN; CDR2 reads SYGVQD (reference sequence). The CDR3 reads CASSPGTGFSGANVLTF. The CDR3 DNA follows: TGCGCCAGCAGCCCCGGGACAGGTTTCTCTGGGGCCAACGTCCTGACTTTC.

The V and J genes are TRBV5-1 and TRBJ1-6; the D is unclear. The V end was cut by 0 bases, the J end by 10 bases, with 8 bases between. This CDR3 has 13 residues. Per the germline V gene, CDR1 is SGHRS and CDR2 is YFSETQ. The CDR3 nucleotides are TGCGCCAGCAGCTTGGTTGGGTTGTCACCCCTCCACTTT. It yields the protein CASSLVGLSPLHF.

This clone was recorded only once. The genes are TRBV27 and TRBJ2-3, with D perhaps TRBD2 (5 bases). The CDR3 runs 15 residues. Germline-derived CDR1 and CDR2 are MNHEY and SMNVEV (reference sequence). Trimming pared 4 bases from V and 0 bases from J, leaving 11 bases between. The CDR3 DNA reads as TGTGCCAGCAGTTCCTGGGGAGAAAGCACAGATACGCAGTATTTT. The encoded protein is CASSSWGESTDTQYF.

This chain connects TRBV5-1 to TRBJ2-1; D unresolved. This CDR3 contains 13 residues. The V and J ends lost 4 bases and 8 bases respectively, with 13 bases between them. The germline CDR1 and CDR2 sequences are SGHRS and YFSETQ. CDR3 amino acids: CASSRSGLDEQFF. DNA for the CDR3: TGCGCCAGCAGCCGATCCGGTCTGGATGAGCAGTTCTTC.

J is TRBJ2-1 and V is TRBV29-1; D is ambiguous. V lost 5 bases, J lost 8 bases, and 13 bases lay in between. Germline loops: CDR1 SQVTM, CDR2 ANQGSEA. This CDR3 contains 12 residues. The DNA for the CDR3 is TGCAGCGTTACAAAGGGCCTTGATGAGCAGTTCTTC. Residues: CSVTKGLDEQFF.

The chain joins TRBV9 to TRBJ2-3, with D perhaps assigned TRBD1 or TRBD2 (5 bases each). Trimming pared 3 bases from V and 5 bases from J, leaving 13 bases between. CDR1 and CDR2 from the germline V gene are SGDLS and YYNGEE. The CDR3 consists of 14 residues. The CDR3 bases are TGTGCCAGCAGCGCGGTGGGGGATAGAGATACGCAGTATTTT. Translating it yields CASSAVGDRDTQYF.